Presented here are 10 T cell receptor beta chains from one specimen sequenced in a study of T cells in localized non-small cell lung cancer. Produced via immunoSEQ multiplex PCR; TCRdb's table is partial and in-frame only. The repertoire holds some 32,000 clones, with under 95% as singletons. The input for sequencing was peripheral blood, taken before any cancer treatment. The receptors here all came from a woman between 35 and 70 years old with stage I lung adenocarcinoma.

This chain links TRBV6-5 with TRBJ1-1; 7 bases agree with TRBD1. V was pared by 4 bases and J by 7 bases, with 6 bases of the junction left unmatched. The CDR3 spans 13 residues. CDR1 and CDR2 from the germline V gene are MNHEY and SVGAGI. DNA of the CDR3: TGTGCCAGCAGTTGGGGACAGAGACGTGAAGCTTTCTTT. Translating gives CASSWGQRREAFF.

The chain employs TRBV6-5 and TRBJ2-3; the match to TRBD1 covers 9 bases. The CDR3 is made up of 15 amino acids. V lost 4 bases to trimming and J lost 5 bases; unmatched junction nucleotides: 7. Per germline, CDR1 MNHEY and CDR2 SVGAGI. The CDR3 loop reads CASSSPGQGQDTQYF. Written as DNA, the CDR3 is TGTGCCAGCAGTTCTCCGGGACAGGGTCAAGATACGCAGTATTTT.

The chain links TRBV6-5 to TRBJ2-4, with D unresolved. Germline V gene sequence: CDR1 MNHEY, CDR2 SVGAGI. CDR3 length: 15 amino acids. Trimming took 0 bases from V and 0 from J, leaving 6 bases between them. CDR3 residues: CASSYSAPAKNIQYF. For the CDR3, the DNA is TGTGCCAGCAGTTACTCGGCCCCAGCCAAAAACATTCAGTACTTC.

The chain recombines TRBV18 with TRBJ1-4; unclear D gene. Germline V CDR1 and CDR2: KGHSH, LQKENI. V lost 3 bases to trimming and J lost 0 bases, with 5 bases between them. The CDR3 is made up of 14 amino acids. CDR3 sequence: CASSPAATNEKLFF. The CDR3 DNA is TGTGCCAGCTCACCTGCGGCAACTAATGAAAAACTGTTTTTT.

V usage is TRBV5-1 and J usage is TRBJ2-1; TRBD2 matches at 15 bases. The CDR3 contains 16 residues. Losses at the gene ends were 4 bases for V and 4 bases for J; bases not matched to a gene: 3. Per germline, CDR1 SGHRS and CDR2 YFSETQ. CDR3 loop: CASSDGTSGGYNEQFF. DNA of the CDR3: TGCGCCAGCAGCGATGGGACTAGCGGGGGGTACAATGAGCAGTTCTTC. The variable domain in full, completed from reference TRBV5-1 and TRBJ2-1, reads KAGVTQTPRYLIKTRGQQVTLSCSPISGHRSVSWYQQTPGQGLQFLFEYFSETQRNKGNFPGRFSGRQFSNSRSEMNVSTLELGDSALYLCASSDGTSGGYNEQFFGPGTRLTVL.

Worth noting for this clone: One end of the junction is discordant with germline, which a read error may explain. The chain employs TRBV7-7 and TRBJ2-5; D uncertain. The CDR3 is 13 residues long. CDR1 SSHAT and CDR2 FNYEAQ come from the germline V gene (reference sequence). CDR3: CASSLGARETQYF. The CDR3 DNA is TGTGCTAGCAGCTTAGGAGCGCGGGAGACCCAGTACTTC. Full variable domain (rest looked up from reference TRBV7-7 and TRBJ2-5): GAGVSQSPRYKVTKRGQDVTLRCDPISSHATLYWYQQALGQGPEFLTYFNYEAQPDKSGLPSDRFSAERPEGSISTLTIQRTEQRDSAMYRCASSLGARETQYFGPGTRLLVL.

V usage is TRBV2 and J usage is TRBJ2-1, with TRBD2 as a possible D gene (5 bases). Trimming removed 8 bases from V and 8 bases from J, with 19 bases in between. This CDR3 spans 14 amino acids. Looked up from germline, CDR1 is SNHLY and CDR2 is FYNNEI. CDR3 amino acids: CASSYPRGSDEQFF. CDR3 coding DNA: TGTGCCAGCTCCTACCCCCGGGGATCCGATGAGCAGTTCTTC.

The CDR3 DNA reads as TGTGCCAGCAGCGTGACGAGGGGGGACTATGGCTACACCTTC. Translation gives CASSVTRGDYGYTF. V usage is TRBV9 and J usage is TRBJ1-2; a possible D gene is TRBD1 (6 bases). Germline-derived CDR1 and CDR2 are SGDLS and YYNGEE. V was trimmed by 2 bases and J by 3 bases, leaving 11 bases between them. The CDR3 totals 14 residues. Based on the CDR3 plus reference TRBV9 and TRBJ1-2, the full variable domain is DSGVTQTPKHLITATGQRVTLRCSPRSGDLSVYWYQQSLDQGLQFLIQYYNGEERAKGNILERFSAQQFPDLHSELNLSSLELGDSALYFCASSVTRGDYGYTFGSGTRLTVV.

The gene calls are TRBV7-9 and TRBJ2-1; D call uncertain. Trimming left V 0 bases short and J 0 bases short, with 3 bases between. The CDR3 runs 14 residues. CDR1 is SEHNR, CDR2 FQNEAQ, per germline (reference sequence). The CDR3 loop is CASSLAASYNEQFF. The CDR3 DNA reads as TGTGCCAGCAGCTTAGCGGCCTCCTACAATGAGCAGTTCTTC.

The chain carries TRBV9 and TRBJ1-1, with D uncertain. V was pared by 0 bases and J by 4 bases, with 7 bases between. The V gene's germline CDR1 is SGDLS and CDR2 YYNGEE. The CDR3 extends over 13 amino acids. CDR3 DNA: TGTGCCAGCAGCGTAGCGGGGATCACTGAAGCTTTCTTT. It specifies CASSVAGITEAFF.